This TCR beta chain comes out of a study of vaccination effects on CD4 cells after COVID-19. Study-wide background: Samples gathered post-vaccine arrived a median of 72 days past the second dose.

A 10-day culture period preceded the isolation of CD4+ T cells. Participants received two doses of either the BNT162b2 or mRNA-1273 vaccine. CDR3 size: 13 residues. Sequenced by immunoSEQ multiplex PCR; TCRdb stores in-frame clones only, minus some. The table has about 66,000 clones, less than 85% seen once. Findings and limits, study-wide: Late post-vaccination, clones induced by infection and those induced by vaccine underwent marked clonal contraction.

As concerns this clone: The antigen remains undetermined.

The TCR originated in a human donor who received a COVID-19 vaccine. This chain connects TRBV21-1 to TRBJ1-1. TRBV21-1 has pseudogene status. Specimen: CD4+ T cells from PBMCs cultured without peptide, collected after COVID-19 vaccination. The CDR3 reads CASSSGTNTEAFF. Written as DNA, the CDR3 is TGTGCCAGCAGCTCCGGGACGAACACTGAAGCTTTCTTT.